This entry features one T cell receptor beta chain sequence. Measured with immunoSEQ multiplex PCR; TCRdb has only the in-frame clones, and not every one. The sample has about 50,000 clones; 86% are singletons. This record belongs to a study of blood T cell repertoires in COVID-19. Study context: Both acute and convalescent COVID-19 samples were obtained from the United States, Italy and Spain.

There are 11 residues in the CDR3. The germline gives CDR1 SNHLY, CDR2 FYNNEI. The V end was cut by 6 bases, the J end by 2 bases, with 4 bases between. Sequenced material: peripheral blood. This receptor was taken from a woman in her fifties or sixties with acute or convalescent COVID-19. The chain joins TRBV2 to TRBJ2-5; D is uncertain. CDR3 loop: CASSVQETQYF. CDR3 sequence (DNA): TGTGCCAGCAGCGTTCAAGAGACCCAGTACTTC.